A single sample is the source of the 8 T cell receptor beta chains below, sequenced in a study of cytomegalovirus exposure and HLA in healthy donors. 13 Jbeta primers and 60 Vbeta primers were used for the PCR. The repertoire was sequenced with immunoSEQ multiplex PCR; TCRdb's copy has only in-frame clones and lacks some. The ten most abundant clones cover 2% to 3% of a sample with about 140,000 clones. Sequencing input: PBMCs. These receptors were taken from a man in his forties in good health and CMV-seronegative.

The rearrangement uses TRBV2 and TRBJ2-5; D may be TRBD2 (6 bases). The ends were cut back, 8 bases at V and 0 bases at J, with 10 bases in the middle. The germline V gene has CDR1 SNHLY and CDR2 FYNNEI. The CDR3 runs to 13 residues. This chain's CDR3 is CASGGSYQETQYF. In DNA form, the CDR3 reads TGTGCCAGCGGAGGGAGTTACCAAGAGACCCAGTACTTC.

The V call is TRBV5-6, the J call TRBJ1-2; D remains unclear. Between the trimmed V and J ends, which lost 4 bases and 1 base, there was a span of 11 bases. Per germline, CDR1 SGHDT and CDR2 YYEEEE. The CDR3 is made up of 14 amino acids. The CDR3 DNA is TGTGCCAGCAGCCCGAGATTTGGTAACTATGGCTACACCTTC. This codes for CASSPRFGNYGYTF.

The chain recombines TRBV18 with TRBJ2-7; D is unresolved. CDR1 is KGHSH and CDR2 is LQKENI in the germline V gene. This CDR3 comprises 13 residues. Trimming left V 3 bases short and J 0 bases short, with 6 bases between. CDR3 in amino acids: CASSPQASYEQYF. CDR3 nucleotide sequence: TGTGCCAGCTCACCGCAAGCCTCCTACGAGCAGTACTTC.

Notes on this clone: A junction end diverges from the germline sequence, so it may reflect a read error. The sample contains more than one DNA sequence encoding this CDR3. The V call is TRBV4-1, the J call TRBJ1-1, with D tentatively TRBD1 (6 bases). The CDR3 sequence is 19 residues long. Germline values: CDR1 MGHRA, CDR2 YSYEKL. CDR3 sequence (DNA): TGCGCCAGCAGCCGACCGGCGGGGGCAAGGTGGGGAATGAACACTGAGGCTTTCTTT. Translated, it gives CASSRPAGARWGMNTEAFF.

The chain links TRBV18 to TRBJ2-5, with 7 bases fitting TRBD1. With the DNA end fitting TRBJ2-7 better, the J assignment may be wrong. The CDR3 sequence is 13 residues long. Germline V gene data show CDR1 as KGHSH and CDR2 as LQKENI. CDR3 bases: TGTGCCACCATACAGGGGTCGTACTACGAGCAGTACTTC. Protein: CATIQGSYYEQYF.

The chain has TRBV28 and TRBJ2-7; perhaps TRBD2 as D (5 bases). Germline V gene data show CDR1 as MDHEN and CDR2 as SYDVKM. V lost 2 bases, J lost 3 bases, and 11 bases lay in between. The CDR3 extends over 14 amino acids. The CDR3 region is CASSLGPGIYEQYF. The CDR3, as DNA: TGTGCCAGCAGTTTAGGTCCGGGGATCTACGAGCAGTACTTC.

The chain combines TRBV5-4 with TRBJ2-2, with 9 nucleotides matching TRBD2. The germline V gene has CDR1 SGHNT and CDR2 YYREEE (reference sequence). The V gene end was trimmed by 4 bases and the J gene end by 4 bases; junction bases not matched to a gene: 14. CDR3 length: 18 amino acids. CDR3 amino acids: CASSPGRGGAWSTGELFF. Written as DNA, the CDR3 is TGTGCCAGCAGCCCCGGTCGCGGGGGGGCCTGGAGCACCGGGGAGCTGTTTTTT.

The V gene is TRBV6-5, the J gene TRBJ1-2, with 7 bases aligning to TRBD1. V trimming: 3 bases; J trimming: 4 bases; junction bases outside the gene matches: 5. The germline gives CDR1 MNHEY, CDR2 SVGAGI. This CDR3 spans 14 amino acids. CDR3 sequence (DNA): TGTGCCAGCAGTTATAACAGGGGAGCCTATGGCTACACCTTC. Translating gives CASSYNRGAYGYTF.